These 21 T cell receptor beta chains were all obtained from the same sample, sequenced in a study of radiation and T cells in renal cell carcinoma. The time point denotes: baseline pretreatment blood. Treatment given: 15 Gy SBRT to primary tumor, nephrectomy 4 weeks later. The method was immunoSEQ multiplex PCR; TCRdb's version includes in-frame clones alone and lacks a portion of them. Of approximately 140,000 clones listed, over 65% are singletons. Sequenced material: blood, taken from a patient whose treatment included radiotherapy and nephrectomy. These receptors all stem from a woman in her fifties or sixties with renal cell carcinoma.

This clone was seen once. The chain joins TRBV6-5 to TRBJ1-5, with unresolved D. CDR3 length equals 14 residues. Trimming pared 5 bases from V and 2 bases from J, leaving 10 bases between. CDR1 MNHEY and CDR2 SVGAGI come from the germline V gene. Written as DNA, the CDR3 is TGTGCCAGCAGTCGTGACCCAGGCAATCAGCCCCAGCATTTT. Its protein product is CASSRDPGNQPQHF.

CDR3: CASQGAGGSTDTQYF. CDR3 nucleotide sequence: TGTGCCTCCCAGGGCGCGGGGGGGAGCACAGATACGCAGTATTTT. J is TRBJ2-3 and V is TRBV10-3; 9 nucleotides match TRBD2. CDR1 and CDR2 from the germline V gene are ENHRY and SYGVKD. The trim removed 11 bases at V and 0 bases at J, leaving 9 bases unmatched. CDR3 size: 15 residues.

Only one count was recorded for this clone. CDR3 protein: CASSGGPNYGYTF. DNA of the CDR3: TGTGCCTCAAGCGGCGGGCCTAACTATGGCTACACCTTC. The J gene is TRBJ1-2, the V gene TRBV10-3; D remains ambiguous. The CDR3 contains 13 residues. CDR1 and CDR2 from the germline V gene are ENHRY and SYGVKD. V lost 11 bases, J lost 0 bases, and 13 bases lay in between.

This chain joins TRBV28 and TRBJ1-4, with unresolved D. Trimming took 3 bases from V and 4 from J, leaving 12 bases between them. Germline CDR1 and CDR2: MDHEN and SYDVKM. The CDR3 is 15 residues long. In DNA, the CDR3 is TGTGCCAGCAGTTTTATTGACGGAAATAATGAAAAACTGTTTTTT. Translating gives CASSFIDGNNEKLFF.

The V gene is TRBV5-1, the J gene TRBJ2-7, with 8 bases identical to TRBD2. Per germline, CDR1 SGHRS and CDR2 YFSETQ. The CDR3 sequence is 15 residues long. V trimming: 4 bases; J trimming: 2 bases; junction bases outside the gene matches: 8. The chain's CDR3 is CASSVQTSETYEQYF. CDR3 DNA sequence: TGCGCCAGCAGCGTTCAGACTAGCGAGACCTACGAGCAGTACTTC.

V and J are TRBV29-1 and TRBJ2-1; D call uncertain. The CDR3 is made up of 11 amino acids. Germline V CDR1 and CDR2: SQVTM, ANQGSEA. V was pared by 4 bases and J by 10 bases, with 11 bases between. In DNA form, the CDR3 reads TGCAGCGTTGTAGGTCCAGGCGAGCAGTTCTTC. Its translation is CSVVGPGEQFF.

The rearrangement links TRBV4-1 to TRBJ1-6; weak D call: TRBD1 (5 bases). The germline V gene encodes CDR1 MGHRA and CDR2 YSYEKL. This CDR3 is 16 amino acids long. Trimming took 3 bases from V and 7 from J, leaving 16 bases between them. The CDR3 nucleotides read TGCGCCAGCAGCCAGGCAAGGGTAGGGGAGAATTCACCCCTCCACTTT. It encodes CASSQARVGENSPLHF.

V usage is TRBV28 and J usage is TRBJ1-2; unclear D gene. Germline V gene data show CDR1 as MDHEN and CDR2 as SYDVKM. The CDR3 runs 13 residues. Trimming took 4 bases from V and 8 from J, leaving 14 bases between them. The CDR3 sequence is CASSSLDPGGYTF. The CDR3 DNA reads as TGTGCCAGCAGTTCCCTCGACCCGGGGGGCTACACCTTC.

The chain is built from TRBV6-6 and TRBJ2-2, with TRBD1 as a possible D gene (6 bases). Trimming stripped 2 bases from V and 7 bases from J, with 17 bases between. This CDR3 spans 16 amino acids. From germline, CDR1 is MNHNY and CDR2 SVGAGI (reference sequence). CDR3 in amino acids: CASSYLPPGQGGELFF. The CDR3 DNA follows: TGTGCCAGCAGTTACCTCCCCCCGGGACAAGGCGGGGAGCTGTTTTTT.

The rearrangement links TRBV4-2 to TRBJ1-2; no clear D gene. The germline V gene has CDR1 LGHNA and CDR2 YNFKEQ. The V and J ends lost 4 bases and 1 base respectively, with 10 bases between them. The CDR3 consists of 14 residues. The CDR3 loop is CASSPGRGNYGYTF. The DNA for the CDR3 is TGTGCCAGCAGCCCCGGACGGGGTAACTATGGCTACACCTTC.

This chain connects TRBV6-6 to TRBJ1-5; D is ambiguous. CDR1 and CDR2 (germline): MNHNY, SVGAGI (reference sequence). The CDR3 covers 15 residues. V lost 6 bases and J 2 bases, leaving 14 bases between the germline ends. In nucleotides, the CDR3 is TGTGCCAGCAGCCCCGACGGCGGGGGCAATCAGCCCCAGCATTTT. This codes for CASSPDGGGNQPQHF.

J is TRBJ2-1 and V is TRBV5-4, with 9 bases matching TRBD1. This CDR3 contains 14 residues. Germline CDR1 is SGHNT and CDR2 is YYREEE (reference sequence). Trimming at V came to 4 bases and at J to 7 bases, leaving 6 bases not matched to a gene. For the CDR3, the DNA is TGTGCCAGCAGCGACGACAGGGGGTCTAATGAGCAGTTCTTC. It translates to CASSDDRGSNEQFF.

A word on this clone: Other nucleotide sequences in the sample specify the same CDR3. The CDR3 sequence is CASSLGQGDGYTF. In DNA form, the CDR3 reads TGTGCCAGCAGCTTAGGGCAGGGGGACGGCTACACCTTC. V is TRBV7-2 and J is TRBJ1-2; 7 bases agree with TRBD1. CDR3 size: 13 residues. The junction had 4 bases not matched to a gene; V was cut back by 1 base and J by 8 bases. Germline CDR1 SGHTA, CDR2 FQGNSA.

This rearrangement joins TRBV5-1 to TRBJ2-3, with 9 positions matching TRBD2. Germline CDR1 is SGHRS and CDR2 is YFSETQ. The CDR3 consists of 18 residues. V lost 2 bases and J lost 4; bases outside the gene matches: 14. The CDR3 region is CASSFPPGGRGPPDTQYF. The CDR3 DNA reads TGCGCCAGCAGCTTCCCCCCTGGCGGGAGGGGACCCCCAGATACGCAGTATTTT.

The rearrangement joins TRBV2 to TRBJ1-3, with D hard to call. Germline values: CDR1 SNHLY, CDR2 FYNNEI. Deletions cut 8 bases from V and 4 bases from J, with 15 bases between. This CDR3 has 14 amino acids. Here the CDR3 reads CASHQGLNGNTIYF. DNA for the CDR3: TGTGCCAGCCACCAAGGGTTAAACGGAAACACCATATATTTT.

This clone showed up just a few times. The gene calls are TRBV25-1 and TRBJ2-5; tentatively, D is TRBD1 (5 bases). This CDR3 has 14 residues. Germline V gene lookup returns CDR1 MGHDK and CDR2 SYGVNS. V lost 4 bases and J 5 bases, leaving 14 bases between the germline ends. The CDR3 region is CASSGGTLEETQYF. CDR3 nucleotides: TGTGCCAGCAGTGGGGGCACGTTGGAGGAGACCCAGTACTTC. Full variable domain (outside the CDR3, taken from reference TRBV25-1 and TRBJ2-5): EADIYQTPRYLVIGTGKKITLECSQTMGHDKMYWYQQDPGMELHLIHYSYGVNSTEKGDLSSESTVSRIRTEHFPLTLESARPSHTSQYLCASSGGTLEETQYFGPGTRLLVL.

The gene calls are TRBV6-5 and TRBJ1-5; D gene uncertain. Germline V gene data show CDR1 as MNHEY and CDR2 as SVGAGI. Trimming removed 7 bases at V and 0 bases at J, with 4 bases between. The CDR3 length is 12 residues. DNA of the CDR3: TGTGCCAGCAACGATAGCAATCAGCCCCAGCATTTT. Its protein product is CASNDSNQPQHF.

The rearrangement links TRBV5-6 to TRBJ1-5, with TRBD1 matching over 12 bases. The V segment lost 2 bases and the J segment 4 bases; nucleotides outside the gene matches: 7. The CDR3 covers 17 residues. Looked up from germline, CDR1 is SGHDT and CDR2 is YYEEEE. In DNA, the CDR3 is TGTGCCAGCAGCTTACAAAGGGACAGGGGGCGAAATCAGCCCCAGCATTTT. Its translation: CASSLQRDRGRNQPQHF.

This clone turned up a few times. The chain combines TRBV5-6 with TRBJ1-3; 7 bases map to TRBD1. V lost 4 bases and J lost 7; bases outside the gene matches: 5. The CDR3 length is 13 residues. Looked up from germline, CDR1 is SGHDT and CDR2 is YYEEEE. CDR3 DNA sequence: TGTGCCAGCAGCCCAGGACAGGCGAACACCATATATTTT. Translation: CASSPGQANTIYF.

The rearrangement joins TRBV4-1 to TRBJ2-7, with 9 bases identical to TRBD1. This CDR3 is 18 amino acids long. V trimming: 2 bases; J trimming: 0 bases; junction bases outside the gene matches: 11. CDR1 and CDR2 (germline): MGHRA, YSYEKL. The CDR3: CASSQWENRGLGSYEQYF. The CDR3 DNA reads as TGCGCCAGCAGCCAATGGGAAAACAGGGGGCTAGGCTCCTACGAGCAGTACTTC.

The V and J genes are TRBV7-9 and TRBJ2-2; D unclear. Per the germline V gene, CDR1 is SEHNR and CDR2 is FQNEAQ (reference sequence). The V and J ends lost 6 bases and 3 bases respectively, with 14 bases between them. This CDR3 is built from 15 residues. CDR3 nucleotide sequence: TGTGCCAGCAGGGATCCTCGTTCCGACACCGGGGAGCTGTTTTTT. This encodes CASRDPRSDTGELFF. Based on the CDR3 plus reference TRBV7-9 and TRBJ2-2, the full variable domain is DTGVSQNPRHKITKRGQNVTFRCDPISEHNRLYWYRQTLGQGPEFLTYFQNEAQLEKSRLLSDRFSAERPKGSFSTLEIQRTEQGDSAMYLCASRDPRSDTGELFFGEGSRLTVL.